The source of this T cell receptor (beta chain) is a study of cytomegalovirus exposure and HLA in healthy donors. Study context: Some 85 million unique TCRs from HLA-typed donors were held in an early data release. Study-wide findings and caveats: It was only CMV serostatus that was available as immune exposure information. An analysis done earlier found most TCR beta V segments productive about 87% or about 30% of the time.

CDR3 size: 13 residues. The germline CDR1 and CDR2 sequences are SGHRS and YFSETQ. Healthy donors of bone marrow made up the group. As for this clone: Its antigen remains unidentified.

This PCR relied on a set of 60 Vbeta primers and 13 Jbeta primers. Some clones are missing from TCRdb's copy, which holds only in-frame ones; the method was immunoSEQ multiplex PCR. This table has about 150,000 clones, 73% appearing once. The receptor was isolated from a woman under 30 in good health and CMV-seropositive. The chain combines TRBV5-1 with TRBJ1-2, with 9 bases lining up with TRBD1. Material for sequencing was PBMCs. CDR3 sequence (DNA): TGCGTCAGTCGACAGGGGGAGAGTTCTGGCTACACCTTC. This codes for CVSRQGESSGYTF.